This entry lists 26 T cell receptor beta chains sequenced from one sample in a study of blood T cell repertoires in COVID-19. TCRdb's table, derived via immunoSEQ multiplex PCR, lists solely in-frame clones and lacks some. The sample carries about 170,000 clones, around 86% recorded once. Sequenced input: peripheral blood. These receptors came from an elderly woman in a cohort sampled during active or convalescent COVID-19.

The J gene is TRBJ1-5, the V gene TRBV19; D gene ambiguous. Trimming left V 3 bases short and J 0 bases short, with 9 bases between. The CDR3 length is 15 residues. The germline V gene encodes CDR1 LNHDA and CDR2 SQIVND (reference sequence). The CDR3 nucleotides are TGTGCCAGTAGTATTCGAGGGTATAGCAATCAGCCCCAGCATTTT. Its protein is CASSIRGYSNQPQHF.

The chain couples TRBV27 to TRBJ1-1; no clear D. The CDR3 has 15 amino acids. Germline-derived CDR1 and CDR2 are MNHEY and SMNVEV (reference sequence). The V end was cut by 2 bases, the J end by 4 bases, with 14 bases between. In nucleotides, the CDR3 is TGTGCCAGCAGTTTAGGCCCGGAGGCTGGCACTGAAGCTTTCTTT. Translating gives CASSLGPEAGTEAFF.

Only one count was recorded for this clone. This chain links TRBV19 with TRBJ1-6, with D possibly matching TRBD1 (6 bases). CDR1 and CDR2 from the germline V gene are LNHDA and SQIVND (reference sequence). The CDR3 length is 15 residues. V lost 7 bases and J 6 bases, leaving 16 bases between the germline ends. For the CDR3, the DNA is TGTGCCAGTACCATCCCTTCAGGGGCTAATTCACCCCTCCACTTT. Its translation: CASTIPSGANSPLHF.

The V gene is TRBV3-1 (or the pseudogene TRBV3-2), the J gene TRBJ2-1; 7 bases align to TRBD1. The V and J ends lost 4 bases and 7 bases, in that order; junction bases with no gene match: 4. CDR3 length: 13 residues. Per germline, CDR1 LGHDT and CDR2 YNNKEL (reference sequence). For the CDR3, the DNA is TGTGCCAGCAGCCCCGACAGGGAGAATGAGCAGTTCTTC. Translating gives CASSPDRENEQFF.

The rearrangement uses TRBV5-1 and TRBJ2-3; no firm D call. The V gene's germline CDR1 is SGHRS and CDR2 YFSETQ. The length of the CDR3 is 14 residues. V lost 3 bases and J lost 0, with 8 bases in between. The CDR3 coding sequence is TGCGCCAGCAGCTATCCTTCTAGCACAGATACGCAGTATTTT. Amino acid sequence: CASSYPSSTDTQYF.

The V call is TRBV29-1, the J call TRBJ1-2; D perhaps matches TRBD1 (5 bases). Trimming left V 7 bases short and J 6 bases short, with 9 bases between. CDR3 length: 10 residues. Germline-derived CDR1 and CDR2 are SQVTM and ANQGSEA. CDR3 protein: CSAGQDGYTF. As DNA, the CDR3 is TGCAGCGCCGGACAAGATGGCTACACCTTC.

This chain uses TRBV12-3 or TRBV12-4 with TRBJ2-5; D remains ambiguous. V lost 3 bases to trimming and J lost 1 base, with 6 bases between them. The CDR3 totals 13 residues. The CDR3 spells CASSFNSQETQYF. CDR3 coding DNA: TGTGCCAGCAGTTTTAACTCCCAAGAGACCCAGTACTTC.

This clone was found once. The V gene is TRBV23-1, the J gene TRBJ2-3; 11 bases line up with TRBD2. TRBV23-1 is an ORF; its function is uncertain. With V trimmed by 2 bases and J by 2 bases, 3 bases remained unmatched. CDR3 size: 16 residues. The CDR3 nucleotides are TGCGCCAGCAGTCAACCTAGCGGGGGGCTCACAGATACGCAGTATTTT. This translates into CASSQPSGGLTDTQYF.

In this sample, this clone turned up once. V usage is TRBV4-1 and J usage is TRBJ2-1, with 11 bases aligning to TRBD2. The ends lost 1 base at V and 4 bases at J; junction bases unmatched: 12. There are 19 residues in the CDR3. Germline V gene lookup returns CDR1 MGHRA and CDR2 YSYEKL. The CDR3 coding sequence is TGCGCCAGCAGCCAAGTCCCACTAGCGGGAGATCGCAGGTACAATGAGCAGTTCTTC. As protein: CASSQVPLAGDRRYNEQFF.

The V and J genes are TRBV19 and TRBJ1-5; D call uncertain. Per the germline V gene, CDR1 is LNHDA and CDR2 is SQIVND (reference sequence). V was trimmed by 7 bases and J by 0 bases, leaving 13 bases between them. The CDR3 loop spans 15 amino acids. This CDR3 is CASIAPGNSNQPQHF. The CDR3 region has the DNA TGTGCCAGTATTGCTCCCGGTAATAGCAATCAGCCCCAGCATTTT.

The chain combines TRBV2 with TRBJ1-2, with TRBD1 matching 10 bases. Trimming removed 3 bases from V and 3 bases from J; junction bases left unmatched: 4. The CDR3 extends over 15 amino acids. Germline assignment: CDR1 SNHLY and CDR2 FYNNEI. CDR3 sequence: CASSEYGQGDYGYTF. CDR3 bases: TGTGCCAGCAGTGAGTACGGACAGGGGGACTATGGCTACACCTTC.

The V gene is TRBV3-1 (or the pseudogene TRBV3-2), the J gene TRBJ2-3, with D hard to call. Looked up from germline, CDR1 is LGHDT and CDR2 is YNNKEL (reference sequence). Trimming cost V 1 base and J 1 base, with 12 bases left between them. This CDR3 has 16 amino acids. This CDR3 is CASSQGLTLRTDTQYF. CDR3 sequence (DNA): TGTGCCAGCAGCCAAGGCCTGACTCTACGCACAGATACGCAGTATTTT.

The J gene is TRBJ2-7, the V gene TRBV6-1, with a tentative D call TRBD2 (5 bases). The CDR3 contains 16 residues. Germline assignment: CDR1 MNHNS and CDR2 SASEGT. Trimming removed 3 bases from V and 1 base from J, with 16 bases in between. In nucleotides, the CDR3 is TGTGCCAGCAGTGATCAAGGCGGGCAGCGGTCCTACGAGCAGTACGTC. Translating it yields CASSDQGGQRSYEQYV.

V is TRBV29-1 and J is TRBJ2-3; TRBD2 aligns across 7 bases. The CDR3 runs to 14 residues. Looked up from germline, CDR1 is SQVTM and CDR2 is ANQGSEA. The trim removed 5 bases at V and 4 bases at J, leaving 9 bases unmatched. This CDR3 is CSVNRLANADTQYF. CDR3 nucleotides: TGCAGCGTTAATAGACTAGCAAACGCAGATACGCAGTATTTT.

This clone was seen only a few times. The chain joins TRBV11-3 to TRBJ1-5; D is perhaps TRBD1 (6 bases). Germline CDR1 and CDR2: SGHNT and YENEEA. With 5 bases removed from V and 7 bases from J, the gap between germline ends came to 18 bases. The CDR3 length is 15 residues. The DNA of the CDR3 is TGTGCCAGCAGCCCGGGGGGCGAGGTTGGGCAGCCCCAGCATTTT. Translated, it gives CASSPGGEVGQPQHF.

V is TRBV29-1 and J is TRBJ1-2; a weak D match, TRBD1 (5 bases). Per the germline V gene, CDR1 is SQVTM and CDR2 is ANQGSEA. This CDR3 is 14 amino acids long. Trimming took 7 bases from V and 2 from J, leaving 17 bases between them. The CDR3 coding sequence is TGCAGCGGTGCCTTTCGACAGCTAAACTATGGCTACACCTTC. This codes for CSGAFRQLNYGYTF. The full variable domain, rest sourced from reference TRBV29-1 and TRBJ1-2, is SAVISQKPSRDICQRGTSLTIQCQVDSQVTMMFWYRQQPGQSLTLIATANQGSEATYESGFVIDKFPISRPNLTFSTLTVSNMSPEDSSIYLCSGAFRQLNYGYTFGSGTRLTVV.

The chain recombines TRBV28 with TRBJ2-3; 16 bases are shared with TRBD2. The V gene end was trimmed by 6 bases and the J gene end by 5 bases; junction bases not matched to a gene: 17. The germline gives CDR1 MDHEN, CDR2 SYDVKM. The CDR3 runs 20 residues. CDR3 in DNA: TGTGCCAGCAGCCACTGGGGACTAGCGGGGGGGCCCACGGTAGTAGATACGCAGTATTTT. Translating gives CASSHWGLAGGPTVVDTQYF.

The chain combines TRBV10-1 with TRBJ1-1, with TRBD1 identical over 8 bases. Losses at the gene ends were 3 bases for V and 0 bases for J; bases not matched to a gene: 6. This CDR3 region has 16 residues. CDR1 is WNHNN, CDR2 SYGVQD, per germline (reference sequence). CDR3 in DNA: TGCGCCAGCAGTGAAGGCAGGGGGCGATTGAACACTGAAGCTTTCTTT. Protein: CASSEGRGRLNTEAFF.

The chain has TRBV2 and TRBJ1-1; D gene uncertain. The CDR3 contains 11 residues. Per germline, CDR1 SNHLY and CDR2 FYNNEI. Trimming stripped 4 bases from V and 6 bases from J, with 6 bases between. Here the CDR3 DNA reads TGTGCCAGCAGTGTTTTCGCTGAAGCTTTCTTT. Translated, it gives CASSVFAEAFF. The whole variable domain, filled in from reference TRBV2 and TRBJ1-1, reads EPEVTQTPSHQVTQMGQEVILRCVPISNHLYFYWYRQILGQKVEFLVSFYNNEISEKSEIFDDQFSVERPDGSNFTLKIRSTKLEDSAMYFCASSVFAEAFFGQGTRLTVV.

The chain joins TRBV19 to TRBJ2-1, with D unresolved. The CDR3 length is 12 residues. Germline lookup yields CDR1 LNHDA and CDR2 SQIVND (reference sequence). The ends were cut back, 3 bases at V and 6 bases at J, with 6 bases in the middle. The CDR3 loop is CASSMRINEQFF. The CDR3 DNA reads as TGTGCCAGTAGTATGCGAATCAATGAGCAGTTCTTC.

This chain joins TRBV28 and TRBJ1-5; D remains ambiguous. Germline V gene sequence: CDR1 MDHEN, CDR2 SYDVKM. The CDR3 spans 16 residues. V was pared by 2 bases and J by 0 bases, with 11 bases between. The DNA for the CDR3 is TGTGCCAGCAGTTTAAACAGACATTATAGCAATCAGCCCCAGCATTTT. This encodes CASSLNRHYSNQPQHF.

The chain recombines TRBV6-1 with TRBJ1-6, with 7 bases identical to TRBD1. The V gene's germline CDR1 is MNHNS and CDR2 SASEGT. The V gene end was trimmed by 4 bases and the J gene end by 1 base; junction bases not matched to a gene: 7. The CDR3 runs to 17 residues. CDR3 DNA: TGTGCCAGCAGTGCCGGACAGGCCGGATCCTATAATTCACCCCTCCACTTT. Its protein is CASSAGQAGSYNSPLHF.

The rearrangement links TRBV4-3 to TRBJ2-3; TRBD2 agrees at 9 bases. The germline V gene encodes CDR1 LGHNA and CDR2 YSLEER. The V and J ends lost 0 bases and 4 bases, in that order; junction bases with no gene match: 5. The CDR3 is 16 amino acids. CDR3 sequence reads: CASSQDGRGGADTQYF. CDR3 nucleotide sequence: TGCGCCAGCAGCCAAGATGGGCGGGGGGGTGCAGATACGCAGTATTTT.

The J gene is TRBJ2-1, the V gene TRBV24-1, with 14 positions matching TRBD2. Germline-derived CDR1 and CDR2 are KGHDR and SFDVKD. CDR3 size: 18 residues. Unmatched junction bases numbered 11, after V lost 2 bases and J lost 9 bases. The CDR3 DNA reads as TGTGCCACCAGTGATTCACCCGGGACTAGCGGGAGTAGAGGTGAGCAGTTCTTC. Amino acid sequence: CATSDSPGTSGSRGEQFF.

The rearrangement links TRBV11-2 to TRBJ2-7, with 9 bases fitting TRBD1. In germline, CDR1 is SGHAT, CDR2 FQNNGV. This CDR3 spans 17 amino acids. The V segment lost 3 bases and the J segment 6 bases; nucleotides outside the gene matches: 15. CDR3 protein: CASSLSGTGNSASEQYV. The CDR3 DNA sequence: TGTGCCAGCAGCTTGTCCGGGACAGGGAATTCCGCTAGCGAGCAGTACGTC.

The V and J genes are TRBV9 and TRBJ1-2; 9 positions match TRBD1. This CDR3 comprises 15 residues. The ends lost 0 bases at V and 6 bases at J; junction bases unmatched: 6. Looked up from germline, CDR1 is SGDLS and CDR2 is YYNGEE. As DNA, the CDR3 is TGTGCCAGCAGCGTAGAGTTTGGGACAGGGAATGGCTACACCTTC. This sequence encodes CASSVEFGTGNGYTF.